The next 15 T cell receptor beta chains were all read from a single sample in a study of cytomegalovirus exposure and HLA in healthy donors. This table comes from immunoSEQ multiplex PCR, and its TCRdb copy is limited to in-frame clones, with some not included. Among 100,000 to 150,000 clones, around nine tenths were seen once, and the ten largest hold approximately 1.5%. Input material: PBMCs. These receptor sequences come from a man aged 25-40 years in good health and CMV-seronegative.

This clone was seen a single time. This chain uses TRBV6-1 with TRBJ2-2; possibly TRBD2 for D (6 bases). The CDR3 has 15 amino acids. V was pared by 6 bases and J by 4 bases, with 15 bases between. Germline CDR1 is MNHNS and CDR2 is SASEGT. CDR3 region: CASRSSGGGTGELFF. CDR3 sequence (DNA): TGTGCCAGCAGATCCTCCGGGGGAGGCACCGGGGAGCTGTTTTTT.

The chain joins TRBV6-4 to TRBJ2-7, with D possibly TRBD1 on 6 matching bases. Trimming removed 5 bases at V and 0 bases at J, with 17 bases between. The germline V gene encodes CDR1 MRHNA and CDR2 SNTAGT. CDR3 length: 16 residues. CDR3 sequence reads: CASSQHRVATSYEQYF. Here the CDR3 DNA reads TGTGCCAGCAGTCAGCACAGGGTAGCCACCTCCTACGAGCAGTACTTC.

The chain is built from TRBV4-3 and TRBJ2-1, with D possibly TRBD2 on 6 matching bases. The V gene's germline CDR1 is LGHNA and CDR2 YSLEER. This CDR3 comprises 13 residues. V gave up 0 bases and J gave up 9 bases, with 9 bases separating them. DNA for the CDR3: TGCGCCAGCAGCCAAGAAGGGACTTCTGAGCAGTTCTTC. Translated, it gives CASSQEGTSEQFF.

CDR3 sequence reads: CASSIGGTGNYGYTF. CDR3 DNA: TGTGCCAGTAGTATAGGCGGGACAGGCAACTATGGCTACACCTTC. V usage is TRBV19 and J usage is TRBJ1-2; the match to TRBD1 covers 8 bases. CDR1 and CDR2 (germline): LNHDA, SQIVND (reference sequence). CDR3 length: 15 amino acids. Trimming cost V 1 base and J 2 bases; bases outside gene matches: 3. The full variable domain, with the rest looked up from reference TRBV19 and TRBJ1-2, is DGGITQSPKYLFRKEGQNVTLSCEQNLNHDAMYWYRQDPGQGLRLIYYSQIVNDFQKGDIAEGYSVSREKKESFPLTVTSAQKNPTAFYLCASSIGGTGNYGYTFGSGTRLTVV.

This clone has a handful of counts. This chain uses TRBV5-5 with TRBJ1-6; D uncertain. The CDR3 loop spans 13 amino acids. From germline, CDR1 is SGHKS and CDR2 YYEKEE (reference sequence). Trimming took 2 bases from V and 8 from J, leaving 8 bases between them. The CDR3 is CASSLNGDSPLHF. Here the CDR3 DNA reads TGTGCCAGCAGCTTAAACGGTGATTCACCCCTCCACTTT.

This clone showed up just once. The chain recombines TRBV9 with TRBJ1-1; TRBD1 aligns across 12 bases. Germline assignment: CDR1 SGDLS and CDR2 YYNGEE. This CDR3 comprises 16 residues. V was clipped by 3 bases and J by 3 bases; unmatched bases: 6. The CDR3 spells CASSARDRGPDTEAFF. The CDR3 DNA follows: TGTGCCAGCAGCGCGCGGGACAGGGGGCCAGACACTGAAGCTTTCTTT.

The chain links TRBV30 to TRBJ2-7; D ambiguous. The CDR3 extends over 11 amino acids. CDR1 GTSNPN and CDR2 SVGIG come from the germline V gene (reference sequence). V dropped 2 bases and J dropped 7 bases, with 9 bases sitting between them. CDR3 residues: CAWSSIMEQYF. The DNA for the CDR3 is TGTGCCTGGAGTAGCATAATGGAGCAGTACTTC.

The V and J genes are TRBV5-1 and TRBJ1-2, with D uncertain. Germline V gene sequence: CDR1 SGHRS, CDR2 YFSETQ. The CDR3 covers 15 residues. Trimming stripped 1 base from V and 0 bases from J, with 10 bases between. DNA of the CDR3: TGCGCCAGCAGCTTGTCTCCCGGGTCTAACTATGGCTACACCTTC. Its translation: CASSLSPGSNYGYTF.

The V and J genes are TRBV10-3 and TRBJ2-7; 7 bases are shared with TRBD1. The V and J ends lost 5 bases and 1 base, in that order; junction bases with no gene match: 8. The CDR3 extends over 15 amino acids. Germline assignment: CDR1 ENHRY and CDR2 SYGVKD. DNA of the CDR3: TGTGCCATCAGTCCCGGGACAGCCGTATCCTACGAGCAGTACTTC. Encoded protein: CAISPGTAVSYEQYF.

The chain has TRBV10-2 and TRBJ1-2, with 9 nucleotides matching TRBD1. J was trimmed by 5 bases and V by 5 bases; bases with no gene match: 6. From germline, CDR1 is WSHSY and CDR2 SAAADI. The CDR3 covers 14 residues. Here the CDR3 DNA reads TGCGCCAGCAGTCTAACAGGGGGCGGATATGGCTACACCTTC. This codes for CASSLTGGGYGYTF.

The chain combines TRBV9 with TRBJ2-7, with 11 bases lining up with TRBD2. The CDR3 is made up of 17 amino acids. V trimming: 0 bases; J trimming: 0 bases; junction bases outside the gene matches: 5. Germline assignment: CDR1 SGDLS and CDR2 YYNGEE. The CDR3 sequence: CASSVATGTSGSYEQYF. DNA of the CDR3: TGTGCCAGCAGCGTAGCCACGGGGACTAGCGGCTCCTACGAGCAGTACTTC.

The chain combines TRBV14 with TRBJ2-3, with 10 bases that match TRBD2. V shed 1 base, J shed 5 bases, and the junction held 6 bases outside the gene matches. CDR1 SGHDN and CDR2 FVKESK come from the germline V gene. The CDR3 extends over 16 amino acids. CDR3 loop: CASSQGVSSGGDTQYF. The CDR3 DNA reads as TGTGCCAGCAGCCAAGGGGTATCTAGCGGGGGAGATACGCAGTATTTT.

The gene calls are TRBV5-5 and TRBJ2-1; D uncertain. The V gene lost 2 bases and the J gene lost 5 bases, with 17 bases spanning the gap. This CDR3 contains 16 residues. CDR1 is SGHKS and CDR2 is YYEKEE in the germline V gene (reference sequence). The CDR3 region is CASSFNASSQNNEQFF. The CDR3 DNA is TGTGCCAGCAGCTTTAACGCTAGTAGTCAGAACAATGAGCAGTTCTTC.

The chain recombines TRBV6-4 with TRBJ2-3; the match to TRBD2 covers 10 bases. After removal of 4 bases from V and 1 base from J, the junction contained 2 bases not matched to a gene. Germline V gene data show CDR1 as MRHNA and CDR2 as SNTAGT. The CDR3 totals 15 residues. The CDR3 loop is CASSALAGGTDTQYF. CDR3 DNA: TGTGCCAGCAGTGCCCTAGCGGGGGGCACAGATACGCAGTATTTT.

The chain is built from TRBV9 and TRBJ2-3; unclear D gene. The CDR3 is 14 residues long. CDR1 is SGDLS and CDR2 is YYNGEE in the germline V gene. V lost 4 bases, J lost 4 bases, and 13 bases lay in between. The CDR3: CASSPLRFPDTQYF. The DNA of the CDR3 is TGTGCCAGCAGCCCTCTTCGTTTCCCAGATACGCAGTATTTT.